This TCR beta chain was profiled in a study of CD8 T cells in Susac syndrome. Germline V gene data show CDR1 as SGHTA and CDR2 as FQGTGA. The V end lost 1 base, the J end lost 2 bases, and 9 bases lay between the germline ends. CDR3 length: 15 residues. With random hexamers, reverse transcription was performed on roughly 0.45 to 1 ug of RNA. Amplification of TCR beta CDR3 across 54 Vbeta and 13 Jbeta was performed with immunoSEQ multiplex PCR. A single record per CDR3 protein comes from TCRdb applying MiXCR to the immunoSEQ multiplex PCR reads. The sample has about 200,000 distinct CDR3 sequences, 90% to 95% seen once.

The sample taken for sequencing was CD4+ T cells from PBMCs. The rearrangement joins TRBV7-3 to TRBJ2-1, with a possible D match to TRBD1 (6 bases). The clonotype originates from a human donor with multiple sclerosis. The CDR3 nucleotides are TGTGCCAGCAGCTTAAACAGGGCACCCTACAATGAGCAGTTCTTC. Its protein product is CASSLNRAPYNEQFF.